The source of this TCR beta chain is a study of T cells of healthy individuals. One entry per CDR3 protein, called by TCRdb with MiXCR from the 5' RACE reads. The sample has around 79,000 distinct CDR3 sequences; approximately 5.4% are singletons. J gave up 1 base and V 6 bases, and 10 bases lay outside the gene matches. CDR1 and CDR2 from the germline V gene are SGHAT and FQNNGV. The CDR3 loop spans 18 amino acids. This clonotype has ten or more counts. The clonotype was recovered from a female donor in good health. This chain joins TRBV11-2 and TRBJ2-3; 13 bases agree with TRBD2. In nucleotides, the CDR3 is TGTGCCAGCAGTCCCGGGACTAGCGGGGCCTTTGGCACAGATACGCAGTATTTT. This encodes CASSPGTSGAFGTDTQYF.